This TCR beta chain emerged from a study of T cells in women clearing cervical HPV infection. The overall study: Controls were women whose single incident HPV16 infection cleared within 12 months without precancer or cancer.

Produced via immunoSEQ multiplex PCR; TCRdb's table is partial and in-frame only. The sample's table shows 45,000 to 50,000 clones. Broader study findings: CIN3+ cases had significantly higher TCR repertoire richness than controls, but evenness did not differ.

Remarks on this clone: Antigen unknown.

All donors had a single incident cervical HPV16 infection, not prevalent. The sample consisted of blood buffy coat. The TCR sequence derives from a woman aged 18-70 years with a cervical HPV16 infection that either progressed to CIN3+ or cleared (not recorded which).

CDR3 region: CASSLEANTEAFF. The DNA read from the CDR3 is TGCGCCAGCAGCTTGGAAGCGAACACTGAA. The chain couples TRBV5-1 to TRBJ1-1; no reliable D call. The read ends 3 residues early relative to the CDR3; the germline J gene fills the gap. CDR1 SGHRS and CDR2 YFSETQ come from the germline V gene. This CDR3 contains 13 residues. Trimming pared 0 bases from V and 1 base from J, leaving 4 bases between.